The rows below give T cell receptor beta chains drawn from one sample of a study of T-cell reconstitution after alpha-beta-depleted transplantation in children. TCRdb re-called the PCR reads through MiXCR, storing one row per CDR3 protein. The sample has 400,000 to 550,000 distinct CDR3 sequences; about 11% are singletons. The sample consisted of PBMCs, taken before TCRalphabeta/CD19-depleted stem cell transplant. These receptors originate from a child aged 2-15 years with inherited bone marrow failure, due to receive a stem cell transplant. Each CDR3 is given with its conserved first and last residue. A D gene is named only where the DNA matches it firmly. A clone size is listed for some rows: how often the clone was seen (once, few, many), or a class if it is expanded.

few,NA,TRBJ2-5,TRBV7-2,TGTGCCAGCAGCTTTAAAGGGATCCAAGAGACCCAGTACTTC,CASSFKGIQETQYF
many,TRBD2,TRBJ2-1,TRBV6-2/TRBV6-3,TGTGCCAGCAGTCTAGCGGAAAACTCCTACAATGAGCAGTTCTTC,CASSLAENSYNEQFF
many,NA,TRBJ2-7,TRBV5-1,TGCGCCAGCAGCTTGGCCCGGGGGGCGCAGAGGCGGGAGAGTGGCGAGCAGTACTTC,CASSLARGAQRRESGEQYF
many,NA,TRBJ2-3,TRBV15,TGTGCCACCAGCAGAGAAGGAGGACAGGATACGCAGTATTTT,CATSREGGQDTQYF
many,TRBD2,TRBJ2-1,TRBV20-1,TGCAGTGCTAGATCTGGACTAGCGGGAGGAGCCACCTACAATGAGCAGTTCTTC,CSARSGLAGGATYNEQFF
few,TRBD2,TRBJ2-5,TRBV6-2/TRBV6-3,TGTGCCATCAGTTCCCGCAGCGGGAGTAAGAGGAAAGAGACCCAGTACTTC,CAISSRSGSKRKETQYF
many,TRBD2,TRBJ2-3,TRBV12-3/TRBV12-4,TGTGCCAGCAGTTCCACTAGCGGGAGGACAGATACGCAGTATTTT,CASSSTSGRTDTQYF
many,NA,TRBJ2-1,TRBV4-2,TGTGCCAGCAGCCAAGAATGGGAAGTTCTGCCTAGGAATGAGCAGTTCTTC,CASSQEWEVLPRNEQFF
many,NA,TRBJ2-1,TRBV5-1,TGCGCCAGCAGCTTGGACGGAACACCCTACAATGAGCAGTTCTTC,CASSLDGTPYNEQFF
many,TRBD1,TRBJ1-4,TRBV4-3,TGCGCCAGCAGCCAAGATGGGACAGATAATGAAAAACTGTTTTTT,CASSQDGTDNEKLFF
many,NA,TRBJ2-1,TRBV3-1,TGTGCCAGCAGCCAAGAACCTTCGGCAAGTGAGCAGTTCTTC,CASSQEPSASEQFF
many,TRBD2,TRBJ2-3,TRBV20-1,TGCAGTGCTCGAGGGGCTAGCGGGAGGACCGAGGATACGCAGTATTTT,CSARGASGRTEDTQYF
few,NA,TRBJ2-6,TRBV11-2,TGTGCCAGCAGCTTATACGGGGGCGCACTACCTGGGGCCAACGTCCTGACTTTC,CASSLYGGALPGANVLTF
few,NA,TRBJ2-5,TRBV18,TGTGCCAGCTCACCCGTCCTGGAACTAGTTACGCGGGGAGAGACCCAGTACTTC,CASSPVLELVTRGETQYF
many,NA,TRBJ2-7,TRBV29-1,TGCAGCGTTGTAGGCAATTTCTACGAGCAGTACTTC,CSVVGNFYEQYF
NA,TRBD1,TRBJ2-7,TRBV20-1,TGCAGTGCTAGACGGGACAGGGGGAGCTACGAGCAGTACTTC,CSARRDRGSYEQYF
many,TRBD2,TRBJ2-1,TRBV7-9,TGTGCCAGCAGCTTAGCGAGCGGGAGCCCGAATGAGCAGTTCTTC,CASSLASGSPNEQFF
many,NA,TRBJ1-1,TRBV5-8,TGTGCCAGCAGCCCATACACCCAGGGGAACACTGAAGCTTTCTTT,CASSPYTQGNTEAFF
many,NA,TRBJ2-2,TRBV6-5,TGTGCCAGCAGTTCGCCCATGGGACCCGGGGAGCTGTTTTTT,CASSSPMGPGELFF
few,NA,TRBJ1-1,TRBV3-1,TGTGCCAGCAGCCAAGTGAGCACTGAAGCTTTCTTT,CASSQVSTEAFF
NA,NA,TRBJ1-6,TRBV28,TGTGCCAGCAGTTTAGATCCGTACGGGGATCATAATTCACCCCTCCACTTT,CASSLDPYGDHNSPLHF
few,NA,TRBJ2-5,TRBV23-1,TGCGCCAGCAGTGGGACATGGCCAGGGGAGACCCAGTACTTC,CASSGTWPGETQYF
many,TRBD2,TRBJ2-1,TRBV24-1,TGTGCCACCGCGAGCGGGAGCTCCTACAATGAGCAGTTCTTC,CATASGSSYNEQFF
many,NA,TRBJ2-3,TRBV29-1,TGCAGCGTTGAAGTGGGGATGGGAGATACGCAGTATTTT,CSVEVGMGDTQYF
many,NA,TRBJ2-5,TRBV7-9,TGTGCCAGCAGCTTTGGCGGAGGGCTACAAGAGACCCAGTACTTC,CASSFGGGLQETQYF
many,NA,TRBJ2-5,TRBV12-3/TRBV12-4,TGTGCCAGCAGGGACGGACTTTCACAAGAGACCCAGTACTTC,CASRDGLSQETQYF
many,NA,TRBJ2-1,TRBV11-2,TGTGCCAGCAGCCCTCTTCCCTCCTACAATGAGCAGTTCTTC,CASSPLPSYNEQFF